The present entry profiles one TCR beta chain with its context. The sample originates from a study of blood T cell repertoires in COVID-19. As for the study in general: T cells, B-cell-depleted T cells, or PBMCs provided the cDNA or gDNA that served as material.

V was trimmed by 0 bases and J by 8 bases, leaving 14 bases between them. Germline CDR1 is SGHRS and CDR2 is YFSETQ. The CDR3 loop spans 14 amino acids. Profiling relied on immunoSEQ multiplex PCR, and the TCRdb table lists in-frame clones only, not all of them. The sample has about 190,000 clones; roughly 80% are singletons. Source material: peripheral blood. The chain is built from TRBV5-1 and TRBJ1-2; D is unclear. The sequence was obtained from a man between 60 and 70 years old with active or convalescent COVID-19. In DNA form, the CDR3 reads TGCGCCAGCAGCTTGGAGGCTTCCCTGAGGGGCTACACCTTC. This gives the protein CASSLEASLRGYTF.